The T cell receptor beta chain described here comes from a study of cytomegalovirus exposure and HLA in healthy donors. About the research overall: There were more than 350 genotyped donors. Of these, about 86% fell in the genetic ancestry cluster associated with self-reported Caucasian donors. Whole-study findings and limits: Most TCR sequences showed up rarely, but some public TCRs showed up in many donors. An analysis that was carried out later associated 16,951 TCR beta sequences with HLA alleles at 0.05 false discovery rate.

It was with 60 Vbeta and 13 Jbeta primers that the PCR ran. Here immunoSEQ multiplex PCR was the method, and the copy in TCRdb shows in-frame clones only, minus some. The sample yields 45,000 to 60,000 clones, over 70% seen once. This clone was observed a single time. Its antigen is undetermined. This specimen includes other DNA sequences encoding the same CDR3. This CDR3 comprises 12 residues. V shed 5 bases and J shed 1 base, with 6 bases lying between them. CDR1 is MDHEN, CDR2 SYDVKM, per germline. The chain couples TRBV28 to TRBJ2-7; tentatively, D is TRBD1 (6 bases). Sequencing was performed on PBMCs. The TCR was taken from a man between 18 and 35 years old in good health and CMV-seronegative. The CDR3 DNA follows: TGTGCCAGCAGTAGGGGGTCCTACGAGCAGTACTTC. It is translated as CASSRGSYEQYF.